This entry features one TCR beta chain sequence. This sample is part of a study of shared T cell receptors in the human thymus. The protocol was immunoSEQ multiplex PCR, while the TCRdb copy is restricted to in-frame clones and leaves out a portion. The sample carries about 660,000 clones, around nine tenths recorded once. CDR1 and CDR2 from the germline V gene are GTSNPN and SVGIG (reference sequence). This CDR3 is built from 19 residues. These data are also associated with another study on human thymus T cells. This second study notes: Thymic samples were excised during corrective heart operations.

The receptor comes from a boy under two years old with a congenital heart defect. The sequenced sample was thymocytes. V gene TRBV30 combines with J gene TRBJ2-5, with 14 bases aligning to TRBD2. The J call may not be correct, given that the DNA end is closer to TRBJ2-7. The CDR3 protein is CAWRGAGLAGAVGPYEQYF. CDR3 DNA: TGTGCCTGGAGGGGTGCGGGACTAGCGGGAGCGGTTGGCCCCTACGAGCAGTACTTC.